Following are 6 T cell receptor beta chains from one sample sequenced in a study of shared clonotypes between healthy human individuals. Some clones are missing from TCRdb's copy, which holds only in-frame ones; the method was immunoSEQ multiplex PCR. The sample gives about 690,000 clones, 90% of which show up once; more than 30% is in the top ten. Sequencing was performed on memory CD8+ T cells from PBMCs. As to subset: CD45RO+ cells pooled with CCR7-negative TemRA cells. Source of these receptors: a man aged 18 to 30 in good health. Some clones in this sample may be carry-over from other donors' samples.

This clone came up once. This chain links TRBV6-1 with TRBJ1-3, with unresolved D. CDR1 MNHNS and CDR2 SASEGT come from the germline V gene. The CDR3 has 16 amino acids. The V end was cut by 3 bases, the J end by 3 bases, with 15 bases between. The CDR3 is CASSDPSRRFGNTIYF. The DNA for the CDR3 is TGTGCCAGCAGTGACCCCTCGAGGCGGTTTGGAAACACCATATATTTT.

As regards this clone: Other DNA sequences from this sample encode an identical CDR3 as well. The chain couples TRBV9 to TRBJ2-1, with D perhaps matching TRBD2 (5 bases). Between the trimmed V and J ends, which lost 0 bases and 7 bases, there was a span of 8 bases. The CDR3 covers 13 residues. CDR1 is SGDLS, CDR2 YYNGEE, per germline. This chain's CDR3 is CASSVGGGNEQFF. CDR3 DNA sequence: TGTGCCAGCAGCGTAGGTGGAGGAAATGAGCAGTTCTTC.

V and J are TRBV6-4 and TRBJ2-7; 10 nucleotides match TRBD1. This CDR3 contains 13 residues. J gave up 6 bases and V 7 bases, and 6 bases lay outside the gene matches. The germline gives CDR1 MRHNA, CDR2 SNTAGT. DNA for the CDR3: TGTGCCAGCAATCGGGACAGGGGAGTCGAGCAGTACTTC. Translating it yields CASNRDRGVEQYF.

This clone has a single count. The chain uses TRBV5-6 and TRBJ2-1; weak D call: TRBD2 (5 bases). From germline, CDR1 is SGHDT and CDR2 YYEEEE. The CDR3 runs 17 residues. Trimming took off 2 bases at V and 4 bases at J, with 19 bases between the two ends. In DNA form, the CDR3 reads TGTGCCAGCAGCTTTTCTCCCGGGCAGGAGGCTTACAATGAGCAGTTCTTC. This codes for CASSFSPGQEAYNEQFF. The full variable domain, completed using reference TRBV5-6 and TRBJ2-1, is DAGVTQSPTHLIKTRGQQVTLRCSPKSGHDTVSWYQQALGQGPQFIFQYYEEEERQRGNFPDRFSGHQFPNYSSELNVNALLLGDSALYLCASSFSPGQEAYNEQFFGPGTRLTVL.

The chain joins TRBV4-3 to TRBJ2-1; D could derive from TRBD1 or TRBD2 (5 bases each). V shed 3 bases and J shed 2 bases, with 14 bases lying between them. Germline V lookup: CDR1 LGHNA, CDR2 YSLEER. The CDR3 sequence is 16 residues long. The chain's CDR3 is CASSQGVGPTYNEQFF. CDR3 bases: TGCGCCAGCAGCCAGGGGGTCGGGCCCACCTACAATGAGCAGTTCTTC.

The rearrangement links TRBV10-3 to TRBJ2-7, with 12 bases aligning to TRBD1. CDR1 is ENHRY and CDR2 is SYGVKD in the germline V gene. The CDR3 totals 14 residues. The V segment lost 7 bases and the J segment 12 bases; nucleotides outside the gene matches: 13. CDR3 sequence (DNA): TGTGCCATCAACCCGATACCGGGACAGGGGGCATCGTACTTC. It is translated as CAINPIPGQGASYF.